This TCR beta chain was obtained from a study of CD8 T cells in ankylosing spondylitis. Overall study results and limits: Peripheral blood samples showed relatively rare disease-linked clones, and these clones were CD8+.

This clonotype was recorded many times. The target antigen is unknown. Molecular-barcoded quantitative 5'-RACE produced these TCR beta libraries. Using its own MiXCR run on the 5' RACE reads, TCRdb lists one record per CDR3 protein. The sample yields roughly 40,000 distinct CDR3 sequences, about 4.2% seen once. Sequenced material: blood, either unsorted or a sorted T cell fraction (not recorded which). This clonotype originated in a female donor with ankylosing spondylitis or in good health (not recorded which).

The CDR3 loop is CASSETSATDTQYF. The CDR3 DNA sequence: TGTGCCAGCAGCGAAACTAGCGCCACAGATACGCAGTATTTT. The V call is TRBV9, the J call TRBJ2-3; TRBD2 matches 7 bases. V dropped 3 bases and J dropped 2; count of bases not matched to a gene: 3. From germline, CDR1 is SGDLS and CDR2 YYNGEE. There are 14 residues in the CDR3.